The subject of this entry is one TCR beta chain. Antigen unknown. This sample stems from a study of STAT5B mutations in CD4+ large granular lymphocyte leukemia. This was a survey-level run. Only in-frame clones appear in the TCRdb table, and some are missing; sequencing was by immunoSEQ multiplex PCR. Of more than 30,000 clones listed, 88% are singletons. Notes on the study in general: Patient CD4-sorted repertoires looked more clonal than healthy CD4+ repertoires, even without putative leukemic clones. Compared with healthy controls (2/35), patient top clones favored TRBV06 (8/27). No patients shared main leukemic clonotypes, though roughly 25% appeared at low frequency elsewhere.

This CDR3 region has 14 residues. V was clipped by 0 bases and J by 7 bases; unmatched bases: 5. Germline V gives CDR1 SGHVS, CDR2 FQNEAQ. This sequence was found in a human donor in good health. The sample was CD4+ T cells from blood buffy coats. The genes are TRBV7-8 and TRBJ1-1; 7 bases map to TRBD1. The CDR3, as DNA: TGTGCCAGCAGCTTAGCGCTTAGACAGGGTGAAGCTTTCTTT. Amino acid sequence: CASSLALRQGEAFF. Full variable domain (rest looked up from reference TRBV7-8 and TRBJ1-1): GAGVSQSPRYKVAKRGQDVALRCDPISGHVSLFWYQQALGQGPEFLTYFQNEAQLDKSGLPSDRFFAERPEGSVSTLKIQRTQQEDSAVYLCASSLALRQGEAFFGQGTRLTVV.